This T cell receptor (beta chain) originates from a study of shared clonotypes between healthy human individuals. Sequencing was at deep level. Profiling relied on immunoSEQ multiplex PCR, and the TCRdb table lists in-frame clones only, not all of them. The sample lists around 330,000 clones; around two thirds were seen once. Study-level points and caveats: Generally, naive subsets (rather than memory subsets) showed larger estimated richness. Genetic and exposure-history diversity was limited by the small donor number.

The CDR3 totals 13 residues. Germline CDR1 reads ENHRY; CDR2 reads SYGVKD. About this clone: What it recognizes is unknown.

The sequenced material came from memory CD4+ T cells sorted from blood. Indicated subset: CD45RA-negative fraction. The rearrangement uses TRBV10-3 and TRBJ2-5; no clear D gene. The DNA end is more similar to TRBJ2-7, so the J call may be wrong. This clonotype originated in a man aged 25 to 40 in good health. CDR3 residues: CAISSSQPYEQYF. DNA for the CDR3: TGTGCCATCAGTTCCTCCCAGCCCTACGAGCAGTACTTC.